Listed here are 29 T cell receptor beta chains from one sample, sequenced in a study of cytomegalovirus exposure and HLA in healthy donors. This PCR relied on a set of 60 Vbeta primers and 13 Jbeta primers. Libraries were prepared by immunoSEQ multiplex PCR; TCRdb keeps only in-frame clonotypes and omits some of them. The table lists 240,000 or so clones, 80% to 85% of them singletons. Sequencing was done on a sample of PBMCs. These TCRs come from a woman aged 55-69 years in good health and CMV-seropositive.

J is TRBJ1-1 and V is TRBV11-3; TRBD1 is a possible D gene (6 bases). The V and J ends lost 2 bases and 1 base respectively, with 11 bases between them. CDR3 length equals 15 residues. Germline V gene data show CDR1 as SGHNT and CDR2 as YENEEA. CDR3 DNA: TGTGCCAGCAGCTTAAGGGACACCTCGAACACTGAAGCTTTCTTT. Translating gives CASSLRDTSNTEAFF. Filled out from reference TRBV11-3 and TRBJ1-1, the complete variable domain reads EAGVVQSPRYKIIEKKQPVAFWCNPISGHNTLYWYLQNLGQGPELLIRYENEEAVDDSQLPKDRFSAERLKGVDSTLKIQPAELGDSAVYLCASSLRDTSNTEAFFGQGTRLTVV.

The V call is TRBV6-6, the J call TRBJ2-7; D possibly corresponds to TRBD2 (6 bases). Between the trimmed V and J ends, which lost 10 bases and 3 bases, there was a span of 13 bases. The CDR3 has 12 residues. Germline loops: CDR1 MNHNY, CDR2 SVGAGI (reference sequence). The CDR3 region is CAIGGGIYEQYF. The CDR3 bases are TGTGCCATCGGGGGTGGGATCTACGAGCAGTACTTC.

The V and J genes are TRBV18 and TRBJ2-7, with D uncertain. The germline CDR1 and CDR2 sequences are KGHSH and LQKENI. V lost 2 bases and J lost 3, with 5 bases in between. This CDR3 has 12 residues. The CDR3 nucleotides read TGTGCCAGCTCACCAACGGGCTACGAGCAGTACTTC. It specifies CASSPTGYEQYF.

The chain uses TRBV4-1 and TRBJ1-1, with TRBD1 matching 7 bases. CDR1 is MGHRA, CDR2 YSYEKL, per germline. V was clipped by 1 base and J by 3 bases; unmatched bases: 8. The CDR3 covers 16 residues. CDR3 sequence: CASSQAPTGNYTEAFF. The DNA of the CDR3 is TGCGCCAGCAGCCAAGCCCCGACAGGGAACTACACTGAAGCTTTCTTT.

For the CDR3, the DNA is TGTGCCAGCAGCTCCTATGACAATGAGCAGTTCTTC. It codes for CASSSYDNEQFF. The chain couples TRBV7-2 to TRBJ2-1; D ambiguous. Germline loops: CDR1 SGHTA, CDR2 FQGNSA. Trimming cost V 4 bases and J 5 bases, with 6 bases left between them. CDR3 length equals 12 residues.

The chain uses TRBV7-3 and TRBJ1-2; 9 bases are shared with TRBD1. The CDR3 contains 14 residues. J gave up 8 bases and V 5 bases, and 9 bases lay outside the gene matches. Per germline, CDR1 SGHTA and CDR2 FQGTGA. The CDR3 here is CASSPSGQGGGYTF. DNA of the CDR3: TGTGCCAGCAGCCCCTCGGGACAGGGCGGCGGCTACACCTTC.

The sample holds one count of this clone. Written as DNA, the CDR3 is TGCGCCAGCAGCTACCTAGCGGGAGTAGCGGATACGCAGTATTTT. Translating gives CASSYLAGVADTQYF. This chain uses TRBV4-1 with TRBJ2-3, with 10 bases lining up with TRBD2. V lost 5 bases to trimming and J lost 6 bases; unmatched junction nucleotides: 8. The germline gives CDR1 MGHRA, CDR2 YSYEKL. There are 15 residues in the CDR3.

V gene TRBV5-1 combines with J gene TRBJ2-7; 7 bases agree with TRBD1. This CDR3 is 14 amino acids long. V was clipped by 3 bases and J by 5 bases; unmatched bases: 8. The germline gives CDR1 SGHRS, CDR2 YFSETQ. CDR3 in DNA: TGCGCCAGCAGCTACGGACAGGACGGGGACGAGCAGTACTTC. Translating it yields CASSYGQDGDEQYF.

A note on this clone: The sample contains more than one DNA sequence encoding this CDR3. This chain joins TRBV5-1 and TRBJ2-3; 9 nucleotides line up with TRBD1. The CDR3 is 14 residues long. Unmatched junction bases numbered 2, after V lost 3 bases and J lost 3 bases. Per germline, CDR1 SGHRS and CDR2 YFSETQ. The CDR3 spells CASSSGQGTDTQYF. The DNA for the CDR3 is TGCGCCAGCAGCTCCGGACAGGGGACAGATACGCAGTATTTT.

V gene TRBV5-1 combines with J gene TRBJ2-3; the match to TRBD1 covers 7 bases. With V trimmed by 4 bases and J by 6 bases, 14 bases remained unmatched. CDR1 is SGHRS, CDR2 YFSETQ, per germline. The CDR3 spans 16 residues. The CDR3 nucleotides read TGCGCCAGCAGCCCGGGACAGCTCGGAACCGCGGATACGCAGTATTTT. Translating gives CASSPGQLGTADTQYF. The full variable domain, its missing parts supplied by reference TRBV5-1 and TRBJ2-3, is KAGVTQTPRYLIKTRGQQVTLSCSPISGHRSVSWYQQTPGQGLQFLFEYFSETQRNKGNFPGRFSGRQFSNSRSEMNVSTLELGDSALYLCASSPGQLGTADTQYFGPGTRLTVL.

The rearrangement links TRBV6-7 to TRBJ2-5; 9 bases match TRBD1. TRBV6-7 is given ORF status, its function remaining uncertain. This CDR3 is 20 amino acids long. J was trimmed by 5 bases and V by 1 base; bases with no gene match: 20. The CDR3 reads CASSYYRRDRECKGGETQYF. The CDR3 DNA is TGTGCCAGCAGTTACTATCGCCGGGACAGGGAATGCAAGGGGGGGGAGACCCAGTACTTC.

The rearrangement joins TRBV2 to TRBJ1-2, with D possibly TRBD1 on 5 matching bases. CDR3 length: 12 residues. Germline V lookup: CDR1 SNHLY, CDR2 FYNNEI. Trimming removed 9 bases at V and 5 bases at J, with 13 bases between. CDR3 sequence: CASTEQGYGYTF. CDR3 nucleotide sequence: TGTGCCAGTACTGAGCAGGGATATGGCTACACCTTC.

The gene calls are TRBV6-1 and TRBJ2-7, with TRBD2 as a possible D gene (6 bases). With 3 bases removed from V and 1 base from J, the gap between germline ends came to 13 bases. CDR1 is MNHNS and CDR2 is SASEGT in the germline V gene. The CDR3 sequence is 15 residues long. The CDR3 here is CASSEGGVFSYEQYF. The CDR3, as DNA: TGTGCCAGCAGTGAGGGCGGGGTATTTTCCTACGAGCAGTACTTC.

This clone was observed a handful of times. J is TRBJ2-7 and V is TRBV7-9; D possibly corresponds to TRBD1 (6 bases). Between the trimmed V and J ends, which lost 1 base and 5 bases, there was a span of 9 bases. This CDR3 region has 13 residues. From germline, CDR1 is SEHNR and CDR2 FQNEAQ (reference sequence). The CDR3 reads CASSLGQVNEQYF. The DNA of the CDR3 is TGTGCCAGCAGCTTAGGACAGGTAAACGAGCAGTACTTC. Based on the CDR3 plus reference TRBV7-9 and TRBJ2-7, the full variable domain is DTGVSQNPRHKITKRGQNVTFRCDPISEHNRLYWYRQTLGQGPEFLTYFQNEAQLEKSRLLSDRFSAERPKGSFSTLEIQRTEQGDSAMYLCASSLGQVNEQYFGPGTRLTVT.

In its sample, this clone was seen a few times. This rearrangement joins TRBV5-1 to TRBJ2-3; perhaps TRBD2 as D (6 bases). Trimming removed 0 bases from V and 4 bases from J, with 12 bases in between. The CDR3 contains 15 residues. The germline V gene encodes CDR1 SGHRS and CDR2 YFSETQ. The CDR3 DNA reads TGCGCCAGCAGCTTGGACGGGGGACGGGCAGATACGCAGTATTTT. Its protein product is CASSLDGGRADTQYF. The variable domain in full, completed from reference TRBV5-1 and TRBJ2-3, reads KAGVTQTPRYLIKTRGQQVTLSCSPISGHRSVSWYQQTPGQGLQFLFEYFSETQRNKGNFPGRFSGRQFSNSRSEMNVSTLELGDSALYLCASSLDGGRADTQYFGPGTRLTVL.

This sequence joins TRBV5-6 and TRBJ1-3; D not resolved. The CDR3 runs to 14 residues. V was clipped by 0 bases and J by 4 bases, with 8 bases between them. Germline V CDR1 and CDR2: SGHDT, YYEEEE. CDR3 sequence reads: CASSLVTEGNTIYF. Written as DNA, the CDR3 is TGTGCCAGCAGCTTGGTAACAGAAGGAAACACCATATATTTT.

The gene calls are TRBV11-2 and TRBJ2-1; 10 bases are a match to TRBD2. Losses at the gene ends were 0 bases for V and 8 bases for J; bases not matched to a gene: 10. The germline V gene has CDR1 SGHAT and CDR2 FQNNGV. The length of the CDR3 is 17 residues. CDR3 protein: CASSLEAPSGSHHEQFF. CDR3 DNA: TGTGCCAGCAGCTTAGAAGCCCCTAGCGGGAGTCACCATGAGCAGTTCTTC.

This clone came up a few times. This chain joins TRBV5-5 and TRBJ2-1, with D hard to call. Trimming shortened V by 2 bases and J by 7 bases, and 7 bases separated the two germline ends. The germline V gene encodes CDR1 SGHKS and CDR2 YYEKEE (reference sequence). The CDR3 has 12 residues. The CDR3 DNA is TGTGCCAGCAGCTTCTCCTTTAATGAGCAGTTCTTC. Its translation is CASSFSFNEQFF.

This clone came up once. The genes are TRBV28 and TRBJ2-2; 12 bases are a match to TRBD2. The CDR3 spans 16 residues. The V segment lost 5 bases and the J segment 0 bases; nucleotides outside the gene matches: 1. CDR1 is MDHEN, CDR2 SYDVKM, per germline. In DNA, the CDR3 is TGTGCCAGCAGTCGGACTAGCGGGACGAACACCGGGGAGCTGTTTTTT. As protein: CASSRTSGTNTGELFF.

The chain is built from TRBV25-1 and TRBJ2-5; TRBD1 aligns across 9 bases. Judging by the DNA end, TRBJ2-7 fits better; the J call may be wrong. Germline CDR1 reads MGHDK; CDR2 reads SYGVNS. The CDR3 has 13 residues. CDR3 region: CASGRQGDYEQYF. The CDR3 DNA reads as TGTGCCAGCGGAAGACAGGGGGATTACGAGCAGTACTTC.

This clone has more than one count but fewer than ten. The chain employs TRBV19 and TRBJ1-5; D is unresolved. The CDR3 is 14 residues long. Germline V lookup: CDR1 LNHDA, CDR2 SQIVND (reference sequence). V was trimmed by 5 bases and J by 1 base, leaving 9 bases between them. This CDR3 reads CASSSKRSNQPQHF. As DNA, the CDR3 is TGTGCCAGTAGTTCAAAGAGGAGCAATCAGCCCCAGCATTTT.

The V and J genes are TRBV2 and TRBJ1-1; D remains ambiguous. The germline V and J ends were trimmed by 4 bases and 1 base, with 10 bases remaining between them. From germline, CDR1 is SNHLY and CDR2 FYNNEI. The CDR3 has 14 residues. The CDR3 reads CASSVEGTNTEAFF. The CDR3 DNA reads as TGTGCCAGCAGTGTAGAGGGCACGAACACTGAAGCTTTCTTT.

The chain has TRBV7-8 and TRBJ2-7; the match to TRBD2 covers 7 bases. Germline trimming cut 5 bases from V and 7 bases from J; bases unmatched to any gene: 26. The V gene's germline CDR1 is SGHVS and CDR2 FQNEAQ. The CDR3 runs to 19 residues. CDR3 nucleotide sequence: TGTGCCAGCAGCGATACTACTACTAGGGGCGGGAGAATGACGGGGGAGCAGTACTTC. Translating gives CASSDTTTRGGRMTGEQYF.

CDR3 in amino acids: CASSYGRGGQPQHF. The CDR3 DNA reads as TGTGCCAGCAGTTACGGGCGAGGGGGACAGCCCCAGCATTTT. The chain combines TRBV6-5 with TRBJ1-5; possible D gene TRBD1, 6 bases. V lost 2 bases to trimming and J lost 7 bases, with 12 bases between them. Germline-derived CDR1 and CDR2 are MNHEY and SVGAGI. The CDR3 covers 14 residues.

The chain recombines TRBV5-6 with TRBJ2-2; D gene ambiguous. Trimming stripped 0 bases from V and 5 bases from J, with 5 bases between. Germline assignment: CDR1 SGHDT and CDR2 YYEEEE. This CDR3 spans 13 amino acids. CDR3 sequence: CASSLAGTGELFF. DNA of the CDR3: TGTGCCAGCAGCTTGGCCGGGACCGGGGAGCTGTTTTTT.

CDR3 in DNA: TGTGCCAGCAGTTTTCAACGGGGGACTAGGGGGTTCTTC. It translates to CASSFQRGTRGFF. V is TRBV27 and J is TRBJ2-1; 8 bases are a match to TRBD2. The V and J ends lost 3 bases and 15 bases, in that order; junction bases with no gene match: 10. The CDR3 loop spans 13 amino acids. The V gene's germline CDR1 is MNHEY and CDR2 SMNVEV (reference sequence).

This clone was detected once. V is TRBV6-1 and J is TRBJ2-7, with 8 bases fitting TRBD2. The CDR3 length is 15 residues. V lost 6 bases and J lost 1; bases outside the gene matches: 8. CDR1 and CDR2 from the germline V gene are MNHNS and SASEGT. Here the CDR3 DNA reads TGTGCCAGCAGGAAGACTAGCGATGGTTCCTACGAGCAGTACTTC. It translates to CASRKTSDGSYEQYF.

The chain joins TRBV28 to TRBJ1-5; no clear D. V shed 5 bases and J shed 4 bases, with 6 bases lying between them. Germline CDR1 reads MDHEN; CDR2 reads SYDVKM. The CDR3 spans 12 residues. The CDR3 DNA is TGTGCCAGCAGTAGCTTTAATCAGCCCCAGCATTTT. Protein: CASSSFNQPQHF.

In nucleotides, the CDR3 is TGTGCCAGCAGTGCCTCGACAGGGGTGGGAAACACCATATATTTT. It codes for CASSASTGVGNTIYF. The V gene is TRBV27, the J gene TRBJ1-3; 8 bases are a match to TRBD1. Germline V gene lookup returns CDR1 MNHEY and CDR2 SMNVEV (reference sequence). The CDR3 contains 15 residues. V trimming: 5 bases; J trimming: 4 bases; junction bases outside the gene matches: 7.